The 20 T cell receptor beta chains presented below share a single source sample, sequenced in a study of blood T cells in healthy people across ages. Combining a sample-barcoded 5' primer with a J-beta primer mix, a second PCR ran for roughly 7 to 12 cycles. MiXCR, applied by TCRdb to the 5' RACE reads, yields one record per CDR3 protein. Of almost 800,000 distinct CDR3 sequences in the sample, over 45% were seen once. Sequencing was done on a sample of blood. These receptor sequences come from a man younger than 40 in good health.

J is TRBJ2-1 and V is TRBV7-9, with D uncertain. V was clipped by 4 bases and J by 0 bases, with 19 bases between them. CDR3 length: 18 residues. Germline V gives CDR1 SEHNR, CDR2 FQNEAQ (reference sequence). The CDR3 nucleotides read TGTGCCAGCAGCTCCCTAGGGCCGGGCCAGAGCTCCTACAATGAGCAGTTCTTC. This gives the protein CASSSLGPGQSSYNEQFF.

The V call is TRBV4-2, the J call TRBJ2-6; 8 bases line up with TRBD1. With V trimmed by 7 bases and J by 0 bases, 8 bases remained unmatched. The CDR3 extends over 17 amino acids. CDR1 and CDR2 (germline): LGHNA, YNFKEQ. In DNA form, the CDR3 reads TGTGCCAGCACCGCGGGACAGGATATCTCTGGGGCCAACGTCCTGACTTTC. Its translation is CASTAGQDISGANVLTF.

The chain combines TRBV3-1 with TRBJ2-3, with 9 bases aligning to TRBD2. Looked up from germline, CDR1 is LGHDT and CDR2 is YNNKEL (reference sequence). V lost 4 bases to trimming and J lost 6 bases; unmatched junction nucleotides: 17. CDR3 length: 18 amino acids. Here the CDR3 reads CASSPRGKGGRATDTQYF. Here the CDR3 DNA reads TGTGCCAGCAGCCCGAGGGGTAAGGGCGGGAGGGCCACGGATACGCAGTATTTT.

Only one count was recorded for this clonotype. DNA of the CDR3: TGCAGCGTTGAAGGAGGGGAAGCGTACAATGAGCAGTACTTC. Its translation is CSVEGGEAYNEQYF. The chain has TRBV29-1 and TRBJ2-1; either TRBD1 or TRBD2 may fit D (5 bases each). The J call may be faulty, since TRBJ2-7 better matches the DNA end. The CDR3 has 14 residues. The germline gives CDR1 SQVTM, CDR2 ANQGSEA.

This clonotype has just one count. The chain recombines TRBV5-1 with TRBJ1-1; TRBD1 might be the D (5 bases). The germline V gene has CDR1 SGHRS and CDR2 YFSETQ. V was pared by 4 bases and J by 6 bases, with 16 bases between. The length of the CDR3 is 14 residues. This CDR3 reads CASSARGDGAEAFF. CDR3 bases: TGCGCCAGCAGCGCTAGAGGGGATGGGGCTGAAGCTTTCTTT.

The CDR3: CSARDERIRYEQYF. The CDR3 nucleotides read TGCAGTGCTAGAGATGAGAGGATTCGTTACGAGCAGTACTTC. J is TRBJ2-7 and V is TRBV20-1; no definite D call. Germline CDR1 and CDR2: DFQATT and SNEGSKA (reference sequence). The CDR3 runs 14 residues. V was pared by 0 bases and J by 4 bases, with 13 bases between.

The chain carries TRBV11-2 and TRBJ2-5; 11 nucleotides line up with TRBD2. CDR1 and CDR2 (germline): SGHAT, FQNNGV. This CDR3 is 15 amino acids long. V gave up 6 bases and J gave up 5 bases; unmatched junction bases: 8. This chain's CDR3 is CASRQIAGGLETQYF. The DNA for the CDR3 is TGTGCCAGCAGACAAATAGCGGGGGGGCTTGAGACCCAGTACTTC.

The chain has TRBV21-1 and TRBJ2-1; the D call of TRBD1 is as the table states it, not checked on the DNA. TRBV21-1 is classified as a pseudogene. The CDR3 spans 13 residues. CDR3: CASSTRQSNEQFF. As DNA, the CDR3 is TGTGCCAGCAGCACACGACAGAGCAATGAGCAGTTCTTC.

This chain links TRBV15 with TRBJ2-7, with TRBD2 as a possible D gene (6 bases). Germline assignment: CDR1 LNHNV and CDR2 YYDKDF (reference sequence). This CDR3 contains 14 residues. Between the trimmed V and J ends, which lost 5 bases and 2 bases, there was a span of 13 bases. The DNA of the CDR3 is TGTGCCACCAGCCTCGGTAGCGGAGCCTACGAGCAGTACTTC. Its translation is CATSLGSGAYEQYF.

The chain couples TRBV6-6 to TRBJ1-1, with 7 bases aligning to TRBD1. The CDR3 covers 13 residues. Germline V gene sequence: CDR1 MNHNY, CDR2 SVGAGI (reference sequence). V was pared by 5 bases and J by 12 bases, with 12 bases of the junction left unmatched. CDR3 nucleotide sequence: TGTGCCAGCAGTGACAGTCTAACAGGGGTCCCTTTCTTT. It is translated as CASSDSLTGVPFF.

There are a few counts of this clonotype. The chain joins TRBV4-3 to TRBJ2-5, with 9 nucleotides matching TRBD2. J gave up 7 bases and V 1 base, and 10 bases lay outside the gene matches. The CDR3 is 16 residues long. Per the germline V gene, CDR1 is LGHNA and CDR2 is YSLEER. The CDR3 region is CASSQGASSGVRTQYF. CDR3 coding DNA: TGCGCCAGCAGCCAAGGGGCCTCTAGCGGGGTCAGGACCCAGTACTTC.

This chain links TRBV27 with TRBJ2-5; the D gene is possibly TRBD1 (8 bases). The J call may be mistaken, given a closer DNA end match to TRBJ2-7. The V gene's germline CDR1 is MNHEY and CDR2 SMNVEV (reference sequence). The CDR3 runs 14 residues. In DNA, the CDR3 is TGTGCCAGCAGTCAACAGGGGGGGTCCTACGAGCAGTACTTC. Translating gives CASSQQGGSYEQYF.

This clonotype was seen more than once but under ten times. The chain has TRBV24-1 and TRBJ2-5; D may be TRBD1 (5 bases). Trimming pared 6 bases from V and 0 bases from J, leaving 13 bases between. The V gene's germline CDR1 is KGHDR and CDR2 SFDVKD. This CDR3 is built from 15 residues. The CDR3 region has the DNA TGTGCCACCAGTCCAGGAGCAGGGAACCAAGAGACCCAGTACTTC. As protein: CATSPGAGNQETQYF.

The chain carries TRBV25-1 and TRBJ2-1, with no clear D. Germline CDR1 reads MGHDK; CDR2 reads SYGVNS. The V gene lost 4 bases and the J gene lost 7 bases, with 8 bases spanning the gap. CDR3 length: 12 residues. CDR3 in DNA: TGTGCCAGCAGTGCCCCCTTTAATGAGCAGTTCTTC. Translating gives CASSAPFNEQFF.

This chain joins TRBV5-1 and TRBJ2-1; TRBD1 is a possible D gene (6 bases). CDR1 and CDR2 from the germline V gene are SGHRS and YFSETQ. There are 14 residues in the CDR3. V dropped 4 bases and J dropped 5 bases, with 13 bases sitting between them. The CDR3 protein is CASSKGDTHNEQFF. The CDR3 DNA sequence: TGCGCCAGCAGCAAGGGGGACACCCACAATGAGCAGTTCTTC.

This chain joins TRBV5-6 and TRBJ2-1; D possibly matches TRBD1 or TRBD2 (5 bases each). This CDR3 spans 13 amino acids. Germline loops: CDR1 SGHDT, CDR2 YYEEEE. The germline V and J ends were trimmed by 5 bases and 7 bases, with 13 bases remaining between them. The chain's CDR3 is CASSRDHRNEQFF. The CDR3 DNA reads TGTGCCAGCAGTCGGGACCATAGGAATGAGCAGTTCTTC.

The chain uses TRBV7-8 and TRBJ1-6; D is perhaps TRBD1 (5 bases). This CDR3 is 19 amino acids long. Germline CDR1 is SGHVS and CDR2 is FQNEAQ. With 0 bases removed from V and 0 bases from J, the gap between germline ends came to 15 bases. CDR3 amino acids: CASSLAMAGKGSYNSPLHF. CDR3 coding DNA: TGTGCCAGCAGCTTAGCAATGGCAGGGAAAGGCTCCTATAATTCACCCCTCCACTTT.

A single count supports this clonotype. The chain couples TRBV6-6 to TRBJ2-3; 10 nucleotides match TRBD2. The V gene end was trimmed by 5 bases and the J gene end by 5 bases; junction bases not matched to a gene: 13. Per germline, CDR1 MNHNY and CDR2 SVGAGI (reference sequence). The CDR3 is 17 residues long. The CDR3 loop is CASSQSIAGGLGDTQYF. CDR3 nucleotide sequence: TGTGCCAGCAGTCAGAGTATAGCGGGGGGCCTCGGAGATACGCAGTATTTT.

This clonotype was observed a handful of times. This chain links TRBV7-9 with TRBJ2-4; 7 bases align to TRBD1. The V segment lost 5 bases and the J segment 1 base; nucleotides outside the gene matches: 5. The CDR3 loop spans 15 amino acids. CDR1 and CDR2 from the germline V gene are SEHNR and FQNEAQ (reference sequence). CDR3 sequence: CASSPRGQAKNIQYF. In nucleotides, the CDR3 is TGTGCCAGCAGCCCGAGGGGACAGGCCAAAAACATTCAGTACTTC.

This clonotype appeared once. The J gene is TRBJ1-1, the V gene TRBV29-1; D remains ambiguous. The CDR3 sequence is 13 residues long. With 8 bases removed from V and 1 base from J, the gap between germline ends came to 14 bases. CDR1 and CDR2 from the germline V gene are SQVTM and ANQGSEA. This CDR3 is CSIGRGGNTEAFF. The CDR3 bases are TGCAGCATTGGACGGGGTGGGAACACTGAAGCTTTCTTT.